This TCR beta chain appears in the sequencing data of a study of blood T cell repertoires in COVID-19. Study in general: The origin of the acute and convalescent COVID-19 samples was the United States, Italy and Spain.

This CDR3 contains 14 residues. Trimming cost V 7 bases and J 4 bases; bases outside gene matches: 5. From germline, CDR1 is LNHDA and CDR2 SQIVND (reference sequence). In the original analysis: Amplified reference gene primers provided the basis for estimating nucleated cell counts. Profiled with immunoSEQ multiplex PCR; TCRdb holds only in-frame clones, not every one. V, J and clone size are those of that table, while D and trimming were read from the DNA. Altogether 150,000 to 180,000 clones are present, roughly 78% being singletons, with the ten largest covering roughly 1.8%. The material sequenced was peripheral blood. The source is a man older than 75 with acute or convalescent COVID-19. The rearrangement links TRBV19 to TRBJ1-5, with TRBD1 matching over 9 bases. The CDR3 here is CASISDRGNQPQHF. The CDR3 DNA sequence: TGTGCCAGTATTTCGGACAGGGGTAATCAGCCCCAGCATTTT.